This section outlines one TCR beta chain sequence together with its context. This specimen comes from a study of TIL therapy for anti-PD-1-resistant metastatic lung cancer. Study summary: Tumor harvest preceded PD-1/PD-L1 blockade, followed by nivolumab treatment. Half of patients were current or former smokers.

Time point defined: pre-treatment sample, taken before nivolumab and TIL therapy. Stage 4 NSCLC adults joined between 2017 and January 2020. The germline gives CDR1 MNHEY, CDR2 SVGAGI. The J segment lost 2 bases and the V segment lost 4 bases, leaving 8 bases of the junction unmatched. The CDR3 has 16 amino acids. Sequencing used immunoSEQ v3. Survey-level samples got approximately 2 million read pairs; deep-level samples got roughly 4.5-6.5 million. Sequenced by immunoSEQ multiplex PCR; TCRdb stores in-frame clones only, minus some. The sample yields about 50,000 clones, roughly 78% seen once. The V gene is TRBV6-5, the J gene TRBJ2-1; TRBD2 aligns across 7 bases. The TCR sequence derives from a woman aged 30-79 years with non-small cell lung cancer. This material consisted of blood, taken at baseline. In nucleotides, the CDR3 is TGTGCCAGCAGTTCCGTAGCGGGTCTCACCTACAATGAGCAGTTCTTC. Encoded protein: CASSSVAGLTYNEQFF.